The entry that follows covers one T cell receptor beta chain sequence. The entry originates in a study of identical twins. One entry per CDR3 protein, called by TCRdb with MiXCR from the 5' RACE reads. The sample lists some 900,000 distinct CDR3 sequences; around an eighth were seen once. The CDR3 spans 18 residues. The junction had 7 bases not matched to a gene; V was cut back by 0 bases and J by 5 bases. The germline V gene encodes CDR1 DFQATT and CDR2 SNEGSKA (reference sequence). The same data also went into a second study, on yellow fever vaccine responses in identical twins.

This clonotype was obtained from a woman aged 18-29 years in good health. This sequence joins TRBV20-1 and TRBJ2-1; TRBD2 agrees at 16 bases. Source material: PBMCs. The DNA of the CDR3 is TGCAGTGCTAGAGATCGGGGGACTAGCGGGAGGGTTAACAATGAGCAGTTCTTC. It specifies CSARDRGTSGRVNNEQFF.